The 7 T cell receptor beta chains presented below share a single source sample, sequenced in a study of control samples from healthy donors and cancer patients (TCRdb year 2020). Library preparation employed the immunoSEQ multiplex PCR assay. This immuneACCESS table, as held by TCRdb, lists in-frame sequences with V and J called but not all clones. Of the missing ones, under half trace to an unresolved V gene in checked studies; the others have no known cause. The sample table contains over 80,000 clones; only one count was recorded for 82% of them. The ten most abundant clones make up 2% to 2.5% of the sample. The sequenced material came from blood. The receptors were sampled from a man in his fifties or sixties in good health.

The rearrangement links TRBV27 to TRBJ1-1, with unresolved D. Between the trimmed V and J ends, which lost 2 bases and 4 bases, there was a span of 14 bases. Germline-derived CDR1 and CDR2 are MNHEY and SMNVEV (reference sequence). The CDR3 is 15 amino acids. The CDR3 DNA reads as TGTGCCAGCAGTTTAAGGTGGCAGAGAGCCACTGAAGCTTTCTTT. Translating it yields CASSLRWQRATEAFF.

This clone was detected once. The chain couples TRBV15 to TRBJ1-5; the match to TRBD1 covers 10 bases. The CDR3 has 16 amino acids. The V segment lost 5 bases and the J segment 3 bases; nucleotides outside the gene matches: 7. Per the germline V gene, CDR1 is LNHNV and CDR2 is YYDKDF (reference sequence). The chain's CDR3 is CATSGRDRGDNQPQHF. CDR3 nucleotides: TGTGCCACCAGCGGCCGGGACAGGGGTGACAATCAGCCCCAGCATTTT.

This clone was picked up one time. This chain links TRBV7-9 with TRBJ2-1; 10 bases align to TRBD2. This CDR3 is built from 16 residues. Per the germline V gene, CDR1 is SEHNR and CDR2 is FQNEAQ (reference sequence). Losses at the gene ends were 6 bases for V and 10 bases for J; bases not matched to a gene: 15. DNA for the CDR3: TGTGCCAGCAGGTTTAGCGGGAGGCACTCCAGCGGCGAGCAGTTCTTC. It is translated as CASRFSGRHSSGEQFF. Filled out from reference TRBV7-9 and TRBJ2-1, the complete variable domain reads DTGVSQNPRHKITKRGQNVTFRCDPISEHNRLYWYRQTLGQGPEFLTYFQNEAQLEKSRLLSDRFSAERPKGSFSTLEIQRTEQGDSAMYLCASRFSGRHSSGEQFFGPGTRLTVL.

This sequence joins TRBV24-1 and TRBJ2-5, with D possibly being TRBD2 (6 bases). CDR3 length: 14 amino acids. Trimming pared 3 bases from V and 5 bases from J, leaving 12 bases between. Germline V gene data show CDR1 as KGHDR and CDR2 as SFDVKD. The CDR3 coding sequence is TGTGCCACCAGTGATCCTGGGACTTTCGAGACCCAGTACTTC. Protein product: CATSDPGTFETQYF.

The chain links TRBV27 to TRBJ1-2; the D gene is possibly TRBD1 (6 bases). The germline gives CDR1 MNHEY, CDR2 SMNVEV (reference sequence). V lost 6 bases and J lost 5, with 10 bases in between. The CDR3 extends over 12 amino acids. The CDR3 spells CASRRGSYGYTF. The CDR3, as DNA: TGTGCCAGCAGGAGGGGGTCATATGGCTACACCTTC.

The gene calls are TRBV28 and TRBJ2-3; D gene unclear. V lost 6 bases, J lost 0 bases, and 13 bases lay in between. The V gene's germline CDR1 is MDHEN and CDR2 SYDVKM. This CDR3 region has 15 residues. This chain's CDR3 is CASRARRLSTDTQYF. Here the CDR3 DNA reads TGTGCCAGCAGGGCTCGACGACTCAGCACAGATACGCAGTATTTT.

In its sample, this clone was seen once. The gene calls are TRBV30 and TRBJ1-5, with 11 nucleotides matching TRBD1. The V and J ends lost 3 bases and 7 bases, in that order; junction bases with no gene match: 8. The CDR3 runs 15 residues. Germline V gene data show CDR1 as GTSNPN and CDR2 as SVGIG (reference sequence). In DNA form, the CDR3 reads TGTGCCTGGAGAGCTAAGGGACAGGGGGACCAGCCCCAGCATTTT. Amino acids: CAWRAKGQGDQPQHF.